Listed below are T cell receptor beta chains from one sample, sequenced in a study of T cells after yellow fever vaccination. TCRdb ran MiXCR on the 5' RACE reads and lists one entry per CDR3 protein. In the table there are 250,000 or so distinct CDR3 sequences, 6.9% of which are singletons. The sequencing used CD4+ T cells sorted from PBMCs, collected 15 days after the yellow fever booster vaccination. These receptors were obtained from a man aged 25 to 45 who received the YFV17D yellow fever vaccine. Each CDR3 is given without its conserved first and last residue. Fields, in order: V gene, J gene, D gene, CDR3 protein. D genes are given only for firm matches.

v_gene: TRBV5-1
j_gene: TRBJ2-5
d_gene: TRBD2
CDR3aa: ASSLGPGPAGTTQY

v_gene: TRBV12-3/TRBV12-4
j_gene: TRBJ2-3
d_gene: TRBD1
CDR3aa: ASSISGGLDTQY

v_gene: TRBV6-1
j_gene: TRBJ1-2
d_gene: NA
CDR3aa: ASSEAYYGYT

v_gene: TRBV6-2/TRBV6-3
j_gene: TRBJ2-1
d_gene: TRBD2
CDR3aa: ASRSPSSGSVYKQF

v_gene: TRBV7-2
j_gene: TRBJ2-2
d_gene: NA
CDR3aa: ASPGLATGELF

v_gene: TRBV20-1
j_gene: TRBJ1-5
d_gene: NA
CDR3aa: SASNSYSNQPQH

v_gene: TRBV5-1
j_gene: TRBJ2-1
d_gene: NA
CDR3aa: ASSLVLDSYNEQF

v_gene: TRBV5-6
j_gene: TRBJ1-1
d_gene: NA
CDR3aa: ASSLVAASIGTEAF

v_gene: TRBV6-1
j_gene: TRBJ2-7
d_gene: NA
CDR3aa: ASSPLLASPYEQY

v_gene: TRBV4-1
j_gene: TRBJ2-5
d_gene: NA
CDR3aa: ASSQEIQGRAYQETQY

v_gene: TRBV30
j_gene: TRBJ2-1
d_gene: NA
CDR3aa: AWRVQRLSYNEQF

v_gene: TRBV5-1
j_gene: TRBJ2-4
d_gene: TRBD1
CDR3aa: ASSSPGTGRDIQY

v_gene: TRBV7-9
j_gene: TRBJ2-1
d_gene: TRBD2
CDR3aa: ASSLLAGVSYNEQF

v_gene: TRBV10-3
j_gene: TRBJ1-2
d_gene: NA
CDR3aa: AISSGALLYGYT

v_gene: TRBV20-1
j_gene: TRBJ2-3
d_gene: TRBD2
CDR3aa: SASATSFTDTQY

v_gene: TRBV2
j_gene: TRBJ2-1
d_gene: NA
CDR3aa: ASSEALGSYNEQF

v_gene: TRBV15
j_gene: TRBJ2-7
d_gene: NA
CDR3aa: ATSRKAAEGEQY

v_gene: TRBV5-1
j_gene: TRBJ1-5
d_gene: NA
CDR3aa: ASTRQVSYQPQH

v_gene: TRBV3-1
j_gene: TRBJ2-5
d_gene: NA
CDR3aa: ASSLTQKTQY

v_gene: TRBV7-2
j_gene: TRBJ2-7
d_gene: NA
CDR3aa: ASSDWSYEQY

v_gene: TRBV3-1
j_gene: TRBJ2-1
d_gene: TRBD2
CDR3aa: ASSLSGRAVNEQF

v_gene: TRBV7-2
j_gene: TRBJ2-1
d_gene: NA
CDR3aa: ASTLDEQF